A single sample is the source of the 25 T cell receptor beta chains below, sequenced in a study of T cells in Graves' hyperthyroidism and ophthalmopathy. Template material for amplifying TCR beta CDR3 regions consisted of RNA transcripts. The HTBI primer set served for first-round RT-PCR of the TCR CDR3. Using its own MiXCR run on the multiplex PCR reads, TCRdb lists one record per CDR3 protein. The profile shows 700,000 to 850,000 distinct CDR3 sequences, 30% to 40% of them singletons. The sample was blood. The source of these receptors is a middle-aged woman with Graves' hyperthyroidism.

The genes are TRBV20-1 and TRBJ2-5; possibly TRBD2 for D (5 bases). The DNA end favors TRBJ2-1, so the J call may be wrong. CDR1 is DFQATT, CDR2 SNEGSKA, per germline (reference sequence). The CDR3 runs to 14 residues. CDR3 residues: CSARGSSRDNEQFF. In DNA, the CDR3 is TGCAGTGCTAGAGGGTCTAGCCGTGACAATGAGCAGTTCTTC.

This clonotype was found a few times. No conserved phenylalanine or tryptophan ends this CDR3, so it is likely a read error. This chain uses TRBV15 with TRBJ1-1, with a possible D match to TRBD1 (6 bases). The CDR3 has 15 residues. V was clipped by 5 bases and J by 5 bases, with 18 bases between them. The V gene's germline CDR1 is LNHNV and CDR2 YYDKDF (reference sequence). DNA of the CDR3: TGTGCCACCAGCGAAAGGAGTGGGGGCGGGACTGAAGCTTTCCTT. Protein product: CATSERSGGGTEAFL.

This clonotype was picked up many times. The V call is TRBV29-1, the J call TRBJ2-2, with a tentative D call TRBD1 (5 bases). CDR3 length: 13 amino acids. CDR1 is SQVTM, CDR2 ANQGSEA, per germline. Deletions cut 4 bases from V and 1 base from J, with 7 bases between. The CDR3 is CSVGQLNTGELFF. The DNA of the CDR3 is TGCAGCGTTGGACAGCTGAACACCGGGGAGCTGTTTTTT.

This clonotype was picked up many times. J is TRBJ1-6 and V is TRBV11-2; D gene unclear. The length of the CDR3 is 13 residues. V was cut by 1 base and J by 7 bases, with 5 bases left in between. Per the germline V gene, CDR1 is SGHAT and CDR2 is FQNNGV. The CDR3, as DNA: TGTGCCAGCAGCTTAGTTTTAAATTCACCCCTCCACTTT. Translating gives CASSLVLNSPLHF.

This clonotype was seen ten or more times. The chain carries TRBV13 and TRBJ2-7; the match to TRBD1 covers 10 bases. After removal of 0 bases from V and 3 bases from J, the junction contained 2 bases not matched to a gene. CDR3 length equals 15 residues. Germline CDR1 PRHDT, CDR2 FYEKMQ (reference sequence). The CDR3 loop reads CASSLGGQGSYEQYF. CDR3 nucleotides: TGTGCCAGCAGCTTAGGGGGACAGGGGAGCTACGAGCAGTACTTC.

V is TRBV10-3 and J is TRBJ1-1, with 7 bases lining up with TRBD1. V dropped 2 bases and J dropped 5; count of bases not matched to a gene: 8. This CDR3 spans 15 amino acids. CDR1 and CDR2 from the germline V gene are ENHRY and SYGVKD. The CDR3 sequence is CAISEKGATGTEAFF. CDR3 coding DNA: TGTGCCATCAGTGAGAAGGGGGCCACGGGTACTGAAGCTTTCTTT.

The chain links TRBV20-1 to TRBJ2-5, with TRBD2 identical over 8 bases. The V and J ends lost 4 bases and 1 base, in that order; junction bases with no gene match: 8. Germline CDR1 is DFQATT and CDR2 is SNEGSKA (reference sequence). There are 15 residues in the CDR3. CDR3 DNA sequence: TGCAGTGCTATTTCGGGCGGGGGGCCCCAAGAGACCCAGTACTTC. Its translation is CSAISGGGPQETQYF.

This clonotype has at least ten counts. V usage is TRBV6-6 and J usage is TRBJ2-5; 7 bases are shared with TRBD1. This CDR3 comprises 18 residues. J lost 5 bases, V lost 2 bases, and 17 bases had no gene match. The V gene's germline CDR1 is MNHNY and CDR2 SVGAGI (reference sequence). In DNA form, the CDR3 reads TGTGCCAGCAGTTACGCTTCGCCGGGACAGTCGGTCATTGAGACCCAGTACTTC. Its protein is CASSYASPGQSVIETQYF.

Details on this clonotype: As the CDR3 is not closed by the conserved phenylalanine or tryptophan, this likely results from a read error. This chain joins TRBV5-1 and TRBJ1-1; D not resolved. The length of the CDR3 is 14 residues. The germline gives CDR1 SGHRS, CDR2 YFSETQ. The CDR3 here is CASRIGVRGTEAFV. CDR3 bases: TGTGCCAGCAGAATCGGGGTGCGAGGCACTGAAGCTTTCGTT.

This clonotype was observed at least ten times. One junction end does not reproduce the germline sequence, and a read error may be involved. This rearrangement joins TRBV7-2 to TRBJ1-5; 8 bases agree with TRBD1. The CDR3 is made up of 14 amino acids. From germline, CDR1 is SGHTA and CDR2 FQGNSA. The CDR3 loop is CASSPWTGSQPQHF. CDR3 DNA sequence: TGCGCCAGCAGCCCCTGGACAGGGAGTCAGCCCCAGCATTTT.

This clonotype showed up many times. The CDR3 reads CASSAAGTGEAFF. The DNA of the CDR3 is TGTGCCAGCAGCGCGGCCGGGACAGGTGAAGCTTTCTTT. This rearrangement joins TRBV7-9 to TRBJ1-1, with 8 bases identical to TRBD1. Unmatched junction bases numbered 6, after V lost 5 bases and J lost 7 bases. Germline V gene data show CDR1 as SEHNR and CDR2 as FQNEAQ (reference sequence). CDR3 size: 13 residues.

The rearrangement uses TRBV4-3 and TRBJ2-3, with 7 bases identical to TRBD2. There are 14 residues in the CDR3. J lost 5 bases, V lost 0 bases, and 2 bases had no gene match. CDR1 LGHNA and CDR2 YSLEER come from the germline V gene. This CDR3 reads CASSQDLAGDTQYF. The CDR3 coding sequence is TGCGCCAGCAGCCAAGATTTAGCGGGAGATACGCAGTATTTT.

This clonotype occurred a few times. The chain couples TRBV7-2 to TRBJ1-1; 12 bases are a match to TRBD1. V gave up 2 bases and J gave up 6 bases; unmatched junction bases: 13. The CDR3 is 18 residues long. In germline, CDR1 is SGHTA, CDR2 FQGNSA. The CDR3 DNA reads as TGTGCCAGCAGCTTAAGGGACAGGGGGCTCCGCACCCCATCTGAAGCTTTCTTT. Protein product: CASSLRDRGLRTPSEAFF.

This rearrangement joins TRBV10-1 to TRBJ2-7; D gene uncertain. Trimming shortened V by 0 bases and J by 2 bases, and 8 bases separated the two germline ends. Germline V gene sequence: CDR1 WNHNN, CDR2 SYGVQD (reference sequence). This CDR3 has 14 residues. CDR3 residues: CASSESYIAYEQYF. CDR3 nucleotide sequence: TGCGCCAGCAGTGAGTCTTACATCGCCTACGAGCAGTACTTC.

This clonotype was found a few times. The chain links TRBV9 to TRBJ2-5; the D is unclear. This CDR3 is built from 15 residues. CDR1 and CDR2 (germline): SGDLS, YYNGEE. Trimming stripped 4 bases from V and 0 bases from J, with 13 bases between. Written as DNA, the CDR3 is TGTGCCAGCAGCCCTAGGCTGTGGCACCAAGAGACCCAGTACTTC. As protein: CASSPRLWHQETQYF.

The gene calls are TRBV10-3 and TRBJ2-7; D might be TRBD1 (5 bases). From germline, CDR1 is ENHRY and CDR2 SYGVKD. The ends were cut back, 8 bases at V and 6 bases at J, with 23 bases in the middle. The CDR3 is 15 amino acids. CDR3 residues: CAILNRGRETTEQYF. The CDR3 DNA sequence: TGTGCCATCTTGAACCGTGGCAGGGAAACTACCGAGCAGTACTTC.

The table lists this clonotype with many counts. The chain uses TRBV10-3 and TRBJ2-7; 9 bases are shared with TRBD1. J was trimmed by 4 bases and V by 8 bases; bases with no gene match: 12. CDR1 and CDR2 from the germline V gene are ENHRY and SYGVKD. The CDR3 contains 15 residues. For the CDR3, the DNA is TGTGCCATCCGACGAAATACGGGACAGGGATACGAGCAGTACTTC. This translates into CAIRRNTGQGYEQYF.

At least ten counts were recorded for this clonotype. The V call is TRBV29-1, the J call TRBJ1-5, with D perhaps matching TRBD1 (6 bases). Germline CDR1 reads SQVTM; CDR2 reads ANQGSEA. The CDR3 length is 13 residues. V dropped 5 bases and J dropped 5 bases, with 13 bases sitting between them. Written as DNA, the CDR3 is TGCAGCGTTATGGACAGTCTAGATCAGCCCCAGCATTTT. Residues: CSVMDSLDQPQHF.

In this sample, this clonotype turned up many times. The chain carries TRBV7-2 and TRBJ1-2; 7 bases line up with TRBD1. The CDR3 is 13 residues long. The V gene end was trimmed by 6 bases and the J gene end by 1 base; junction bases not matched to a gene: 2. The germline gives CDR1 SGHTA, CDR2 FQGNSA. DNA of the CDR3: TGTGCCAGCAGTAGGGGGCATAACTATGGCTACACCTTC. Translation: CASSRGHNYGYTF.

This clonotype came up many times. V and J are TRBV10-3 and TRBJ2-7; 8 positions agree with TRBD1. V lost 6 bases to trimming and J lost 3 bases; unmatched junction nucleotides: 4. Germline CDR1 reads ENHRY; CDR2 reads SYGVKD. This CDR3 contains 13 residues. CDR3 in amino acids: CAISLDRGYEQYF. The CDR3 coding sequence is TGTGCCATCAGCTTAGACAGGGGCTACGAGCAGTACTTC.

The CDR3 region has the DNA TGTGCCAGCAGTGGCAGGGGGCTCCTTGAAGCTTTCTTT. It encodes CASSGRGLLEAFF. The V gene is TRBV2, the J gene TRBJ1-1, with TRBD1 matching 8 bases. This CDR3 is built from 13 residues. CDR1 and CDR2 (germline): SNHLY, FYNNEI. The ends lost 4 bases at V and 7 bases at J; junction bases unmatched: 5.

V is TRBV2 and J is TRBJ2-3, with D unresolved. The CDR3 length is 14 residues. Per the germline V gene, CDR1 is SNHLY and CDR2 is FYNNEI. Trimming stripped 5 bases from V and 5 bases from J, with 14 bases between. The chain's CDR3 is CASSRPMLGDTQYF. Written as DNA, the CDR3 is TGTGCCAGCAGTAGACCTATGCTGGGAGATACGCAGTATTTT.

This chain connects TRBV12-3 or TRBV12-4 to TRBJ1-1; the match to TRBD1 covers 12 bases. V shed 5 bases, J shed 0 bases, and the junction held 4 bases outside the gene matches. The CDR3 length is 16 residues. CDR3 amino acids: CASSGDRGRMNTEAFF. The CDR3 DNA sequence: TGTGCCAGCAGTGGGGACAGGGGGCGCATGAACACTGAAGCTTTCTTT.

This clonotype showed up just once. The chain carries TRBV7-9 and TRBJ1-2; perhaps TRBD1 as D (6 bases). V lost 5 bases and J lost 4, with 17 bases in between. Germline values: CDR1 SEHNR, CDR2 FQNEAQ (reference sequence). The CDR3 consists of 15 residues. The DNA for the CDR3 is TGTGCCAGCAGCCAAGGCCTACAGGGACCCTATGGCTACACCTTC. Encoded protein: CASSQGLQGPYGYTF. Combining the CDR3 with reference TRBV7-9 and TRBJ1-2 gives the whole variable domain DTGVSQNPRHKITKRGQNVTFRCDPISEHNRLYWYRQTLGQGPEFLTYFQNEAQLEKSRLLSDRFSAERPKGSFSTLEIQRTEQGDSAMYLCASSQGLQGPYGYTFGSGTRLTVV.

J is TRBJ2-7 and V is TRBV10-2; D call uncertain. Trimming shortened V by 0 bases and J by 6 bases, and 6 bases separated the two germline ends. The CDR3 contains 12 residues. Germline CDR1 is WSHSY and CDR2 is SAAADI. CDR3 amino acids: CASSESGSEQYF. In nucleotides, the CDR3 is TGCGCCAGCAGTGAGTCAGGGTCCGAGCAGTACTTC.